What follows is one T cell receptor beta chain and its context. The antigen remains undetermined. The germline V gene encodes CDR1 SGHRS and CDR2 YFSETQ. This CDR3 is built from 15 residues. The germline V and J ends were trimmed by 3 bases and 0 bases, with 12 bases remaining between them. This entry belongs to a study of cytomegalovirus exposure and HLA in healthy donors. The wider study: Earlier findings included some 120 million unique TCR beta sequences obtained from approximately 170 million T cells. Study-wide results and caveats: Later, an analysis showed that TCR beta chains associated with HLA were more clonally expanded than others that were equally common.

It was with 60 Vbeta and 13 Jbeta primers that the PCR ran. TCRdb's copy holds only in-frame clones and misses some; the assay was immunoSEQ multiplex PCR. The table lists about 160,000 clones, 70% to 90% of them singletons. Sequenced sample: PBMCs. The chain has TRBV5-1 and TRBJ1-1; D not resolved. The clonotype originates from a woman between 25 and 40 years old in good health and CMV-seropositive. CDR3 amino acids: CASSYTIGLNTEAFF. In DNA, the CDR3 is TGCGCCAGCAGCTATACCATCGGTTTGAACACTGAAGCTTTCTTT.